This record concerns one T cell receptor beta chain sequence. The entry originates in a study of blood T cell repertoires in COVID-19. Study details: From the United States, Italy and Spain came samples of acute and convalescent COVID-19. PBMCs, B-cell-depleted T cells, or T cells provided the cDNA or gDNA that made up the material.

In the original processing: Amplifying reference gene primers gave estimates of nucleated cell counts. Data came from immunoSEQ multiplex PCR; TCRdb stores just in-frame clones and leaves some out. Clonal size and the V and J genes are those of that table, whereas D and trimming came from the DNA. Seen here are roughly 110,000 clones, about three quarters observed once, and the top ten hold roughly 6.2%. Germline assignment: CDR1 MDHEN and CDR2 SYDVKM. The J segment lost 1 base and the V segment lost 3 bases, leaving 11 bases of the junction unmatched. The CDR3 runs to 18 residues. Patients from Seattle were sampled longitudinally, starting during active infection.

The V gene is TRBV28, the J gene TRBJ1-1; 10 nucleotides match TRBD1. This clonotype was obtained from a man at least 80 years old with COVID-19, enrolled during active disease. Specimen: peripheral blood. DNA of the CDR3: TGTGCCAGCAGTTTCAGTCTAGGGACAGGGGAGGGGAACACTGAAGCTTTCTTT. This encodes CASSFSLGTGEGNTEAFF.